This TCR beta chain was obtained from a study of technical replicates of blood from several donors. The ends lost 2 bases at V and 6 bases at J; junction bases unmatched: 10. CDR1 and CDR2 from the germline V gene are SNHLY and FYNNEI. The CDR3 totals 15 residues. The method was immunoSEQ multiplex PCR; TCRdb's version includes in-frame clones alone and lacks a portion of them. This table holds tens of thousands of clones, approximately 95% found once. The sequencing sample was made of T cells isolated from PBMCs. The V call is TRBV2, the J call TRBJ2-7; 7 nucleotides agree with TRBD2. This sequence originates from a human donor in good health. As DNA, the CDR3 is TGTGCCAGCAGTGAACTACTAGCGACAGTTTTCGAGCAGTACTTC. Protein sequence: CASSELLATVFEQYF.